One sample yielded the 20 T cell receptor beta chains listed below, sequenced in a study of blood T cell repertoires in COVID-19. Repertoires were generated with immunoSEQ multiplex PCR, while TCRdb's copy carries only in-frame clones and drops some. Here the sample spans 200,000 to 250,000 clones, about 90% being singletons. The specimen sequenced was peripheral blood. All receptors come from a woman between 45 and 60 years old with acute or convalescent COVID-19.

The chain links TRBV27 to TRBJ1-6; no clear D gene. The germline V gene encodes CDR1 MNHEY and CDR2 SMNVEV (reference sequence). The CDR3 length is 16 residues. The ends were cut back, 5 bases at V and 4 bases at J, with 15 bases in the middle. Written as DNA, the CDR3 is TGTGCCAGCAGTGGAGGGAGGGATCCATATAATTCACCCCTCCACTTT. Translation gives CASSGGRDPYNSPLHF.

The CDR3 DNA sequence: TGCGCCAGCAGCTTGGGCGGGACGGGTAGCTCCTACGAGCAGTACTTC. It encodes CASSLGGTGSSYEQYF. This chain joins TRBV5-1 and TRBJ2-7; D is possibly TRBD2 (6 bases). The CDR3 has 16 residues. V was clipped by 0 bases and J by 0 bases, with 13 bases between them. CDR1 is SGHRS and CDR2 is YFSETQ in the germline V gene.

The chain recombines TRBV29-1 with TRBJ2-2; TRBD1 agrees at 7 bases. Per germline, CDR1 SQVTM and CDR2 ANQGSEA. The CDR3 consists of 14 residues. V lost 7 bases and J lost 5; bases outside the gene matches: 10. The CDR3 sequence is CSAMTGMGTGELFF. The CDR3 coding sequence is TGCAGCGCCATGACAGGGATGGGGACCGGGGAGCTGTTTTTT.

Here the CDR3 reads CASSSGTDTEAFF. The CDR3 nucleotides are TGTGCCAGCTCCTCCGGGACAGACACTGAAGCTTTCTTT. The rearrangement joins TRBV18 to TRBJ1-1; 7 bases map to TRBD1. V dropped 6 bases and J dropped 3; count of bases not matched to a gene: 4. The germline CDR1 and CDR2 sequences are KGHSH and LQKENI. The CDR3 runs to 13 residues.

The table lists this clone with a count of one. The V and J genes are TRBV30 and TRBJ2-5; TRBD2 agrees at 11 bases. This CDR3 region has 13 residues. The V gene's germline CDR1 is GTSNPN and CDR2 SVGIG (reference sequence). V lost 1 base, J lost 14 bases, and 9 bases stayed unmatched. The CDR3 protein is CAWSAGLAAAEYF. In DNA form, the CDR3 reads TGTGCCTGGAGTGCGGGACTAGCGGCTGCCGAATACTTC.

The rearrangement uses TRBV9 and TRBJ2-3; D unclear. Germline V gives CDR1 SGDLS, CDR2 YYNGEE. Trimming removed 3 bases at V and 2 bases at J, with 4 bases between. The CDR3 extends over 12 amino acids. The CDR3 reads CASSGLTDTQYF. CDR3 DNA sequence: TGTGCCAGCAGCGGACTCACAGATACGCAGTATTTT.

V and J are TRBV19 and TRBJ2-1, with 8 bases fitting TRBD2. This CDR3 is 16 amino acids long. Germline CDR1 and CDR2: LNHDA and SQIVND (reference sequence). V gave up 4 bases and J gave up 2 bases; unmatched junction bases: 7. Written as DNA, the CDR3 is TGTGCCAGTAGTAAACCCGGGACTAGGGCCTACAATGAGCAGTTCTTC. It codes for CASSKPGTRAYNEQFF. The full variable domain, rest sourced from reference TRBV19 and TRBJ2-1, is DGGITQSPKYLFRKEGQNVTLSCEQNLNHDAMYWYRQDPGQGLRLIYYSQIVNDFQKGDIAEGYSVSREKKESFPLTVTSAQKNPTAFYLCASSKPGTRAYNEQFFGPGTRLTVL.

J is TRBJ1-1 and V is TRBV9; possible D gene TRBD1, 5 bases. V was trimmed by 3 bases and J by 0 bases, leaving 9 bases between them. The CDR3 is 14 amino acids. Germline CDR1 reads SGDLS; CDR2 reads YYNGEE. CDR3 in amino acids: CASSAGGVNTEAFF. The CDR3 bases are TGTGCCAGCAGCGCGGGGGGAGTGAACACTGAAGCTTTCTTT.

This clone has just one count. The rearrangement joins TRBV5-1 to TRBJ1-2; 7 bases line up with TRBD1. Trimming cost V 3 bases and J 3 bases; bases outside gene matches: 5. CDR1 and CDR2 from the germline V gene are SGHRS and YFSETQ. CDR3 length: 14 residues. This CDR3 is CASSWTGEDYGYTF. The CDR3 nucleotides read TGCGCCAGCAGCTGGACAGGCGAGGACTATGGCTACACCTTC.

This chain connects TRBV5-1 to TRBJ1-4, with 8 bases identical to TRBD1. The germline V gene encodes CDR1 SGHRS and CDR2 YFSETQ. The CDR3 totals 15 residues. V lost 3 bases to trimming and J lost 7 bases; unmatched junction nucleotides: 8. CDR3 amino acids: CASSWGQGAVEKLFF. For the CDR3, the DNA is TGCGCCAGCAGCTGGGGGCAGGGGGCCGTTGAAAAACTGTTTTTT.

This chain joins TRBV12-5 and TRBJ2-7; 10 nucleotides match TRBD2. The CDR3 contains 14 residues. CDR1 is LGHNT, CDR2 FRNRAP, per germline. V lost 3 bases, J lost 5 bases, and 4 bases stayed unmatched. In DNA form, the CDR3 reads TGTGCTAGTGGTTTAAAACTAGCGGGGAACGAGCAGTACTTC. Translating it yields CASGLKLAGNEQYF. The full variable domain, rest sourced from reference TRBV12-5 and TRBJ2-7, is DARVTQTPRHKVTEMGQEVTMRCQPILGHNTVFWYRQTMMQGLELLAYFRNRAPLDDSGMPKDRFSAEMPDATLATLKIQPSEPRDSAVYFCASGLKLAGNEQYFGPGTRLTVT.

The chain employs TRBV7-2 and TRBJ2-1; 7 nucleotides match TRBD2. The ends lost 4 bases at V and 0 bases at J; junction bases unmatched: 12. The germline V gene encodes CDR1 SGHTA and CDR2 FQGNSA. The CDR3 runs to 18 residues. This CDR3 reads CASSSPSIGRISYNEQFF. CDR3 bases: TGTGCCAGCAGCTCACCCTCTATCGGGAGGATCTCCTACAATGAGCAGTTCTTC.

A remark on this clone: Other DNA variants within this sample encode the same CDR3. This CDR3 reads CASRKEPNNSPLHF. CDR3 sequence (DNA): TGTGCCAGCAGGAAGGAGCCCAATAATTCACCCCTCCACTTT. The chain combines TRBV2 with TRBJ1-6, with unresolved D. Germline V gene lookup returns CDR1 SNHLY and CDR2 FYNNEI. The CDR3 totals 14 residues. Trimming stripped 6 bases from V and 5 bases from J, with 11 bases between.

The chain is built from TRBV30 and TRBJ2-7, with a tentative D call TRBD2 (6 bases). The CDR3 loop spans 15 amino acids. Trimming removed 7 bases from V and 4 bases from J, with 23 bases in between. Per germline, CDR1 GTSNPN and CDR2 SVGIG (reference sequence). CDR3 residues: CASGLPGLARYEQYF. The CDR3 DNA sequence: TGTGCCTCGGGGCTTCCGGGACTGGCGCGTTACGAGCAGTACTTC.

The chain recombines TRBV10-3 with TRBJ1-2; D might be TRBD1 (5 bases). Germline V gene lookup returns CDR1 ENHRY and CDR2 SYGVKD. The CDR3 runs to 16 residues. Trimming removed 5 bases at V and 0 bases at J, with 16 bases between. The CDR3 sequence is CAISTAGGPANYGYTF. In DNA, the CDR3 is TGTGCCATCAGTACCGCCGGGGGACCAGCTAACTATGGCTACACCTTC.

This chain uses TRBV19 with TRBJ1-1, with 9 bases lining up with TRBD1. Germline V gene data show CDR1 as LNHDA and CDR2 as SQIVND (reference sequence). CDR3 size: 16 residues. With V trimmed by 0 bases and J by 4 bases, 6 bases remained unmatched. In DNA form, the CDR3 reads TGTGCCAGTAGTATAGATCTTGGGACAGGGACCACTGAAGCTTTCTTT. It codes for CASSIDLGTGTTEAFF.

The V gene is TRBV27, the J gene TRBJ2-7; 7 bases line up with TRBD1. The V segment lost 3 bases and the J segment 5 bases; nucleotides outside the gene matches: 7. The CDR3 is made up of 14 amino acids. Germline V gives CDR1 MNHEY, CDR2 SMNVEV (reference sequence). The CDR3 loop is CASSLRETGHEQYF. The CDR3 DNA reads TGTGCCAGCAGTTTGCGTGAGACAGGGCACGAGCAGTACTTC.

This rearrangement joins TRBV9 to TRBJ2-1; the D gene is possibly TRBD1 (5 bases). This CDR3 is 16 amino acids long. Germline CDR1 reads SGDLS; CDR2 reads YYNGEE. The germline V and J ends were trimmed by 2 bases and 1 base, with 13 bases remaining between them. In DNA form, the CDR3 reads TGTGCCAGCAGCGTCCTTGGGGCAGGGTCCTACAATGAGCAGTTCTTC. It translates to CASSVLGAGSYNEQFF.

The V gene is TRBV6-2 or TRBV6-3, the J gene TRBJ1-6; 7 nucleotides line up with TRBD1. Per the germline V gene, CDR1 is MNHEY and CDR2 is SVGEGT. The CDR3 length is 15 residues. V lost 2 bases to trimming and J lost 5 bases; unmatched junction nucleotides: 3. CDR3 coding DNA: TGTGCCAGCAGTTACCAAACAGGGGATAATTCACCCCTCCACTTT. It specifies CASSYQTGDNSPLHF.

The chain couples TRBV4-2 to TRBJ1-5, with 7 bases aligning to TRBD1. With V trimmed by 1 base and J by 6 bases, 3 bases remained unmatched. CDR1 and CDR2 (germline): LGHNA, YNFKEQ. This CDR3 has 14 amino acids. CDR3 residues: CASSQAQGGQPQHF. The DNA for the CDR3 is TGTGCCAGCAGCCAAGCCCAGGGGGGTCAGCCCCAGCATTTT.